Following are 4 T cell receptor beta chains from one sample sequenced in a study of blood T cell repertoires in COVID-19. Method: immunoSEQ multiplex PCR; TCRdb's copy keeps in-frame clones and lacks some. The sample carries some 46,000 clones, 75% to 90% recorded once. Sequences were obtained from peripheral blood. All receptors derive from a man in his fifties with acute or convalescent COVID-19.

The chain is built from TRBV18 and TRBJ1-1, with TRBD1 matching over 7 bases. The CDR3 is 13 residues long. J lost 1 base, V lost 6 bases, and 2 bases had no gene match. The germline V gene has CDR1 KGHSH and CDR2 LQKENI. The CDR3: CASSRQGNTEAFF. CDR3 coding DNA: TGTGCCAGCTCCAGACAGGGGAACACTGAAGCTTTCTTT.

The genes are TRBV19 and TRBJ2-2; 7 nucleotides agree with TRBD2. The V and J ends lost 5 bases and 7 bases, in that order; junction bases with no gene match: 19. Germline assignment: CDR1 LNHDA and CDR2 SQIVND (reference sequence). CDR3 length equals 18 residues. The CDR3 here is CASSPFWGSGMGGGELFF. The CDR3 DNA is TGTGCCAGTAGTCCCTTTTGGGGCAGCGGGATGGGTGGCGGGGAGCTGTTTTTT. The full variable domain, with the rest looked up from reference TRBV19 and TRBJ2-2, is DGGITQSPKYLFRKEGQNVTLSCEQNLNHDAMYWYRQDPGQGLRLIYYSQIVNDFQKGDIAEGYSVSREKKESFPLTVTSAQKNPTAFYLCASSPFWGSGMGGGELFFGEGSRLTVL.

CDR3 in amino acids: CASSLLDRVPDTQYF. The DNA of the CDR3 is TGTGCCAGCAGTTTATTGGACAGGGTCCCAGATACGCAGTATTTT. The rearrangement joins TRBV28 to TRBJ2-3; 8 bases map to TRBD1. The CDR3 length is 15 residues. With 1 base clipped from V and 4 bases from J, the junction kept 4 bases outside the gene matches. Germline V CDR1 and CDR2: MDHEN, SYDVKM.

The CDR3 region is CASSFSDYGYTF. The CDR3 DNA sequence: TGTGCCAGCAGCTTTTCGGACTATGGCTACACCTTC. The chain joins TRBV7-8 to TRBJ1-2; D call uncertain. The CDR3 extends over 12 amino acids. From germline, CDR1 is SGHVS and CDR2 FQNEAQ. Deletions cut 3 bases from V and 3 bases from J, with 5 bases between.